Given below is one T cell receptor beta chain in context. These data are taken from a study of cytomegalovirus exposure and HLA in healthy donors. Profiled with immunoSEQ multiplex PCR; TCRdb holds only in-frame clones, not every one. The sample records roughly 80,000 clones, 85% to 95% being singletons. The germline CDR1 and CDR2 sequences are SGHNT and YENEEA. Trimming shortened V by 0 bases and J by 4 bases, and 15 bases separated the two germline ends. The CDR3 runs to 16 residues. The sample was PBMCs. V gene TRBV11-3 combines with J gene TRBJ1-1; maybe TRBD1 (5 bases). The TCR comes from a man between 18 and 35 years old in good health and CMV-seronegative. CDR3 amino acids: CASSLDGGAWFTEAFF. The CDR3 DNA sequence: TGTGCCAGCAGCTTAGACGGCGGGGCTTGGTTCACTGAAGCTTTCTTT.